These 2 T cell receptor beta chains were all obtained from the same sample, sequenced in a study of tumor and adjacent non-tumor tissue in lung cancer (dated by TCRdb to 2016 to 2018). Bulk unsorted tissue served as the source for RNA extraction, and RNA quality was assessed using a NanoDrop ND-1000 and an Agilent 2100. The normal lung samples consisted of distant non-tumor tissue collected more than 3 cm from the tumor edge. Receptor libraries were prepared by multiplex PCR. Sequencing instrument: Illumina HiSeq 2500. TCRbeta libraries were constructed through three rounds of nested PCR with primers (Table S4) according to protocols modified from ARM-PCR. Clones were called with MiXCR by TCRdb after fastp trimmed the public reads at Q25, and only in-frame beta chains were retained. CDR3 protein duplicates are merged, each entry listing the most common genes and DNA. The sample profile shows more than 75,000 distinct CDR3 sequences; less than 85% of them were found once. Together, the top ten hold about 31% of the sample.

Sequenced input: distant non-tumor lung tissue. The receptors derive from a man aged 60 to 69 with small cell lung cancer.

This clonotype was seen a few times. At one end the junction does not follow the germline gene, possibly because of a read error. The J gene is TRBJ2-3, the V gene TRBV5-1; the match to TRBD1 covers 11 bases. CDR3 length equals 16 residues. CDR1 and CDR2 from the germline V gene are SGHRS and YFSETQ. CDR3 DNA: TGCACCAGCAGCTTGGGAGGACAGGGGGCCACAGTTACGCAGTATTTT. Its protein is CTSSLGGQGATVTQYF.

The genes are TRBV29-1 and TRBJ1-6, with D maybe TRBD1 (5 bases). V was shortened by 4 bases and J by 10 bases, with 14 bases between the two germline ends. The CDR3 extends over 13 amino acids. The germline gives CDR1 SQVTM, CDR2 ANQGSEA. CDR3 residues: CSVATVWESPLHF. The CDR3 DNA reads TGCAGCGTTGCGACAGTGTGGGAGTCACCCCTCCACTTT.